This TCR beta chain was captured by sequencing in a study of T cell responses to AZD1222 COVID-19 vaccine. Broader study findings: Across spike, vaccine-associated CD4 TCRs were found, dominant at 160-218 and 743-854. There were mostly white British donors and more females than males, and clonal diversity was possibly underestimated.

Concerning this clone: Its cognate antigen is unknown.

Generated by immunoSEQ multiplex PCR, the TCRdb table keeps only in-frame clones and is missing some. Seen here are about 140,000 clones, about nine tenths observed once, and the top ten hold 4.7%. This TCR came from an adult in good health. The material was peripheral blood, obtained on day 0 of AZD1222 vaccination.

The CDR3 sequence is CAWSSHVRTFNQPQHF. The CDR3 coding sequence is TGTGCCTGGAGTTCTCATGTAAGAACCTTCAATCAGCCCCAGCATTTT. This chain joins TRBV30 and TRBJ1-5; D is uncertain. This CDR3 comprises 16 residues. The V and J ends lost 2 bases and 3 bases respectively, with 17 bases between them. CDR1 GTSNPN and CDR2 SVGIG come from the germline V gene (reference sequence). The variable domain in full, with the rest retrieved from reference TRBV30 and TRBJ1-5, is SQTIHQWPATLVQPVGSPLSLECTVEGTSNPNLYWYRQAAGRGLQLLFYSVGIGQISSEVPQNLSASRPQDRQFILSSKKLLLSDSGFYLCAWSSHVRTFNQPQHFGDGTRLSIL.